Presented here are 15 T cell receptor beta chains from one specimen sequenced in a study of T cell repertoires in cytomegalovirus infection. TCRdb analysed the reads with MiXCR anew, one entry per CDR3 protein. The data hold 700,000 to 950,000 distinct CDR3 sequences, with about 31% observed a single time. Which antigens these TCRs recognize remains unknown. The input for sequencing was cultured CD8+ T cells from PBMCs, taken from culture after CMV antigen stimulation. Receptors were obtained from a human donor in good health (CMV status not recorded). Some clones in this sample may be carry-over from other donors' samples.

This clonotype was detected many times. The V gene is TRBV7-2, the J gene TRBJ2-2; 7 bases are shared with TRBD1. J was trimmed by 4 bases and V by 2 bases; bases with no gene match: 13. The CDR3 consists of 18 residues. Looked up from germline, CDR1 is SGHTA and CDR2 is FQGNSA. Here the CDR3 reads CASSLRPVDRVSTGELFF. CDR3 nucleotides: TGTGCCAGCAGCTTAAGGCCGGTCGACAGGGTGAGCACCGGGGAGCTGTTTTTT.

Only a few counts were recorded for this clonotype. The chain carries TRBV6-6 and TRBJ2-7; D uncertain. CDR3 length: 14 residues. Germline CDR1 and CDR2: MNHNY and SVGAGI (reference sequence). The ends were cut back, 0 bases at V and 3 bases at J, with 9 bases in the middle. CDR3: CASSYSSAYYEQYF. The CDR3 DNA sequence: TGTGCCAGCAGTTACTCGAGTGCCTACTACGAGCAGTACTTC.

The sample holds many counts of this clonotype. This rearrangement joins TRBV7-2 to TRBJ1-2; TRBD1 matches at 7 bases. The CDR3 is made up of 15 amino acids. Trimming at V came to 1 base and at J to 6 bases, leaving 8 bases not matched to a gene. The germline V gene encodes CDR1 SGHTA and CDR2 FQGNSA. CDR3 coding DNA: TGTGCCAGCAGCTTAGTGGTCAGGGGGTTTGATGGCTACACCTTC. Its translation is CASSLVVRGFDGYTF.

Many counts were recorded for this clonotype. The rearrangement joins TRBV7-6 to TRBJ2-1; 7 nucleotides match TRBD2. The CDR3 loop spans 15 amino acids. Germline trimming cut 3 bases from V and 7 bases from J; bases unmatched to any gene: 9. The germline CDR1 and CDR2 sequences are SGHVS and FNYEAQ. The chain's CDR3 is CASSFIAGLGNEQFF. Here the CDR3 DNA reads TGTGCCAGCAGCTTCATAGCGGGCCTCGGGAATGAGCAGTTCTTC.

A few counts support this clonotype. This chain connects TRBV4-1 to TRBJ1-2, with a tentative D call TRBD1 (5 bases). The CDR3 totals 17 residues. The germline V gene has CDR1 MGHRA and CDR2 YSYEKL. V dropped 1 base and J dropped 4 bases, with 19 bases sitting between them. CDR3 residues: CASSQVEWGLATYGYTF. For the CDR3, the DNA is TGCGCCAGCAGCCAAGTAGAATGGGGACTCGCCACCTATGGCTACACCTTC.

In its sample, this clonotype was seen a few times. The chain recombines TRBV5-5 with TRBJ1-3; a weak D match, TRBD1 (5 bases). CDR1 is SGHKS and CDR2 is YYEKEE in the germline V gene (reference sequence). Trimming stripped 6 bases from V and 2 bases from J, with 21 bases between. The CDR3 covers 17 residues. The CDR3 reads CASIEFDSGSPGNTIYF. As DNA, the CDR3 is TGTGCCAGCATCGAATTCGACAGCGGGTCCCCTGGAAACACCATATATTTT.

The chain employs TRBV18 and TRBJ2-1, with D tentatively TRBD1 (6 bases). This CDR3 spans 12 amino acids. Germline V CDR1 and CDR2: KGHSH, LQKENI. The V end lost 3 bases, the J end lost 7 bases, and 7 bases lay between the germline ends. The CDR3 nucleotides read TGTGCCAGCTCACCGGGGACAAATGAGCAGTTCTTC. This encodes CASSPGTNEQFF.

This chain joins TRBV9 and TRBJ2-3, with 11 bases identical to TRBD2. Germline CDR1 SGDLS, CDR2 YYNGEE. The CDR3 consists of 16 residues. Trimming removed 4 bases from V and 5 bases from J; junction bases left unmatched: 9. The CDR3 spells CASSSQALAGGDTQYF. CDR3 sequence (DNA): TGTGCCAGCAGCTCACAAGCCCTAGCGGGGGGAGATACGCAGTATTTT.

This clonotype showed up just once. The junction departs from germline at one end; a sequencing error may be responsible. V is TRBV19 and J is TRBJ2-5; 8 bases are a match to TRBD1. From germline, CDR1 is LNHDA and CDR2 SQIVND (reference sequence). The CDR3 spans 16 residues. The CDR3 region has the DNA TGTGCCAGTTCTGGGCCCCGGACAGGGTCCCAAGAGACCAAGTACTTC. This gives the protein CASSGPRTGSQETKYF.

The gene calls are TRBV6-5 and TRBJ1-6; D might be TRBD1 (5 bases). Trimming pared 8 bases from V and 8 bases from J, leaving 16 bases between. CDR1 MNHEY and CDR2 SVGAGI come from the germline V gene. The CDR3 sequence is 14 residues long. The CDR3, as DNA: TGTGCCAGCGTCCCGACCCAGGGCGATTCACCCCTCCACTTT. This codes for CASVPTQGDSPLHF.

This clonotype occurred a few times. V and J are TRBV6-2 or TRBV6-3 and TRBJ2-1, with 8 bases that match TRBD2. The CDR3 has 15 amino acids. Germline-derived CDR1 and CDR2 are MNHEY and SVGEGT. J gave up 3 bases and V 7 bases, and 8 bases lay outside the gene matches. The CDR3 coding sequence is TGTGCCAGCACCCTCGGGAGGGGCTTCTACAATGAGCAGTTCTTC. Translation gives CASTLGRGFYNEQFF.

In its sample, this clonotype was seen a few times. This rearrangement joins TRBV24-1 to TRBJ1-1; D is unresolved. This CDR3 is built from 15 residues. Trimming shortened V by 12 bases and J by 4 bases, and 23 bases separated the two germline ends. Germline loops: CDR1 KGHDR, CDR2 SFDVKD. The CDR3 here is CASPKTSPTSTEAFF. In DNA, the CDR3 is TGTGCCTCACCCAAAACCTCCCCGACGAGCACTGAAGCTTTCTTT.

Notes on this clonotype: An end of the junction differs from the germline gene, which may be a read error. This chain joins TRBV12-3 or TRBV12-4 and TRBJ2-7; D remains unclear. The CDR3 is 14 amino acids. In DNA, the CDR3 is TGTGCCAACAGTTTCGGGCACACTTCCTACGAGCAGTACTTC. Amino acids: CANSFGHTSYEQYF.

V usage is TRBV20-1 and J usage is TRBJ2-2, with TRBD2 matching over 8 bases. Germline CDR1 is DFQATT and CDR2 is SNEGSKA (reference sequence). The junction had 1 base not matched to a gene; V was cut back by 0 bases and J by 4 bases. This CDR3 contains 14 residues. In nucleotides, the CDR3 is TGCAGTGCTAGAGATGGGACTAGCACCGGGGAGCTGTTTTTT. Translating gives CSARDGTSTGELFF.

Ten or more counts support this clonotype. V usage is TRBV7-9 and J usage is TRBJ1-1; D is undetermined. This CDR3 spans 12 amino acids. Germline CDR1 SEHNR, CDR2 FQNEAQ (reference sequence). Trimming cost V 6 bases and J 6 bases, with 11 bases left between them. As DNA, the CDR3 is TGTGCCAGCAGTTTGGGGAGGTCTGAAGCTTTCTTT. The encoded protein is CASSLGRSEAFF. Variable domain in full (rest from reference TRBV7-9 and TRBJ1-1): DTGVSQNPRHKITKRGQNVTFRCDPISEHNRLYWYRQTLGQGPEFLTYFQNEAQLEKSRLLSDRFSAERPKGSFSTLEIQRTEQGDSAMYLCASSLGRSEAFFGQGTRLTVV.